This record looks at one T cell receptor beta chain sequence and its context. This sample was taken from a study of blood T cell repertoires in COVID-19. On the study more broadly: The study drew acute and convalescent COVID-19 samples from the United States, Italy and Spain. Nucleic acid was either cDNA or gDNA, and it came from T cells, B-cell-depleted T cells, or PBMCs.

V was pared by 6 bases and J by 2 bases, with 6 bases of the junction left unmatched. Looked up from germline, CDR1 is MNHEY and CDR2 is SVGAGI. The CDR3 loop spans 15 amino acids. Original analysis: Reference gene primers were amplified, and this amplification served to estimate nucleated cell counts. Profiling relied on immunoSEQ multiplex PCR, and the TCRdb table lists in-frame clones only, not all of them. D and trimming were read from the DNA, whereas the V and J calls and clone size are those reported in that table. This table has about 25,000 clones, approximately 94% appearing once. This receptor was identified in a human donor with active COVID-19. The donor label of this sample is uncertain. The rearrangement uses TRBV6-5 and TRBJ2-7, with TRBD1 matching over 11 bases. Sequencing used peripheral blood. The CDR3 nucleotides are TGTGCCAGCAGCGGACAGGGGGCGATTCCCTACGAGCAGTACTTC. Residues: CASSGQGAIPYEQYF.